The clone carrying this T cell receptor (beta chain) was observed once. Germline V gene data show CDR1 as DFQATT and CDR2 as SNEGSKA (reference sequence). The V end lost 3 bases, the J end lost 4 bases, and 12 bases lay between the germline ends. The CDR3 is 13 residues long. The record originates from a study of blood T cell repertoires in COVID-19. Source study methods: Estimates of nucleated cell counts were drawn from the amplification of reference gene primers. Clones were sequenced by immunoSEQ multiplex PCR, and TCRdb holds only the in-frame ones, with some missing. V and J calls and clone size follow that table, whereas D and trimming were derived from the DNA. This sample has under 300,000 clones, with approximately 88% found just once. Study members were between about 18 and 100 years old and lived in 20 to 30 US regions.

Sequences were obtained from PBMCs or T cells enriched from blood (not recorded which). The chain carries TRBV20-1 and TRBJ2-5, with D tentatively TRBD1 (6 bases). The TCR sequence derives from a woman aged 40 to 55 with acute COVID-19. The CDR3 loop is CSASRGSGETQYF. In nucleotides, the CDR3 is TGCAGTGCTAGTAGGGGGAGCGGAGAGACCCAGTACTTC.